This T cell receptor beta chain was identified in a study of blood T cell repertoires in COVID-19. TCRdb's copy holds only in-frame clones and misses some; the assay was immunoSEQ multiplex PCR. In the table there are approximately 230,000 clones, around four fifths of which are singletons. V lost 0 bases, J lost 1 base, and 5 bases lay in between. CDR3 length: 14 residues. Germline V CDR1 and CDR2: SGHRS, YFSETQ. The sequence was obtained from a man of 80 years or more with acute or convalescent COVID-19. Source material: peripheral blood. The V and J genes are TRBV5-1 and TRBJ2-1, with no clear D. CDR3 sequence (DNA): TGCGCCAGCAGCTTGGCCCAGTCCTACAATGAGCAGTTCTTC. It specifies CASSLAQSYNEQFF.